Detailed here is one T cell receptor beta chain. The V and J ends lost 6 bases and 7 bases, in that order; junction bases with no gene match: 4. The germline V gene has CDR1 MNHEY and CDR2 SVGAGI. The CDR3 runs 12 residues. PCR primers comprised 60 Vbeta and 13 Jbeta primers. Sequenced by immunoSEQ multiplex PCR; TCRdb stores in-frame clones only, minus some. The data show approximately 90,000 clones, roughly 85% seen once. The sample originates from a study of cytomegalovirus exposure and HLA in healthy donors. The receptor was derived from a man aged 40-49 years in good health and CMV-seropositive. The sample consisted of PBMCs. V and J are TRBV6-5 and TRBJ1-2; TRBD1 aligns across 8 bases. The CDR3 coding sequence is TGTGCCAGCAGAATCGGGACAGGTGGCTACACCTTC. This gives the protein CASRIGTGGYTF.